This TCR beta chain was sequenced during a study of OX40 agonist ivuxolimab in advanced cancers. In the study overall: Ivuxolimab, which targeted the costimulatory receptor OX40 (CD134), was an agonistic, fully human IgG2 monoclonal antibody. Intravenous ivuxolimab was administered to patients every 2 weeks at six dose levels: 0.01, 0.1, 0.3, 1.5, 3 and 10 mg/kg. Of the approximately 50 dose-escalation patients, hepatocellular carcinoma was present in approximately 20, melanoma in some 15, renal cell carcinoma in 9 and head and neck cancer in 9. In the dose-escalation cohort, roughly 80% of patients were male, and the mean age was approximately 60 years, with a range of about 23 to 90. Prior anti-PD-1, anti-PD-L1 or anti-CTLA-4 therapy was permitted, and checkpoint inhibitors had been received by about 44% of dose-escalation patients. Three dose-escalation patients achieved partial responses, one with hepatocellular carcinoma and two with cutaneous melanoma. The purpose of peripheral TCRbeta sequencing was to test whether ivuxolimab changed TCR sequence diversity and led to clonal T-cell expansion. The paper covers the monotherapy dose-escalation part of the phase I ivuxolimab trial, which included N ≈ 57 patients.

Germline trimming: 2 bases from V, 6 bases from J; junction bases outside gene matches: 3. CDR1 GTSNPN and CDR2 SVGIG were looked up in the germline V gene (reference sequence). Including cysteine and phenylalanine, the CDR3 has 12 amino acids. Left in the record is the CDR3 DNA by itself, 36 bases read in frame from the first base. Genomic DNA was isolated from the sorted cells so that the TCRbeta CDR3 region could be sequenced. TCRbeta CDR3 regions were sequenced using the immunoSEQ Assay. TCRdb limited this immuneACCESS table to in-frame rearrangements with V and J called. A share of clones is missing; checked studies link under half to unresolved V genes, and the rest is unexplained. Here the sample has some 70,000 clones; approximately 89% occur a single time. Of the sample, 1.1% falls within the top ten clones. The trial excluded patients who had a history of autoimmune disease or were on systemic immunosuppression. Peripheral blood for TCR sequencing was collected from all dose cohorts at baseline, on cycle 4 day 1, and on cycle 7 day 1. Samples were obtained from an open-label, multicenter, first-in-human phase I dose-escalation trial of ivuxolimab. Adults with locally advanced or metastatic melanoma, renal cell, hepatocellular, or head and neck squamous cell carcinoma were enrolled in the trial. CD4+ and CD8+ T cells were sorted separately from peripheral blood before TCR sequencing.

What the work shows at the level of the full study, not this receptor alone: In the 0.1-3.0 mg/kg groups, partial responders were among the patients with the lowest normalized peripheral clonal expansion, particularly in CD8+ T cells. At doses from 0.1 to 3.0 mg/kg, clonal expansion was seen in both CD4+ and CD8+ blood T cells between baseline and week 6. On average, CD8+ T cells showed more expanded clones than CD4+ T cells after ivuxolimab. The antigen specificity of the clonally expanded peripheral T cells was not determined. Low levels of normalized T-cell clonal expansion were also seen in some patients who did not respond.

The table lists this clone with a count of one. Its antigen is unknown. Per-nucleotide qualities are absent, and no much larger clonotype sits a single base away. The clonotype originates from an adult with an advanced solid tumor such as melanoma, head and neck, liver or kidney cancer. The chain uses TRBV30 and TRBJ2-7; 8 junctional bases match TRBD1. The material sequenced was CD4+ or CD8+ T cells sorted from blood, taken in a trial of the OX40 agonist ivuxolimab. The nucleotide sequence is TGTGCCTGGAGTCCAACAGGGGGCGAGCAGTACTTC. Protein translation: CAWSPTGGEQYF. Where the CDR3 stops, the reference TRBV30 and TRBJ2-7 genes take over; the full variable domain is SQTIHQWPATLVQPVGSPLSLECTVEGTSNPNLYWYRQAAGRGLQLLFYSVGIGQISSEVPQNLSASRPQDRQFILSSKKLLLSDSGFYLCAWSPTGGEQYFGPGTRLTVT.